These 24 T cell receptor beta chains came from one sample sequenced in a study of blood T cell repertoires in COVID-19. Data came from immunoSEQ multiplex PCR; TCRdb stores just in-frame clones and leaves some out. The sample gives 200,000 or so clones, roughly 80% of which show up once; over 5% is in the top ten. The source material was peripheral blood. These receptors all come from a woman in her twenties or thirties with acute or convalescent COVID-19.

This chain uses TRBV2 with TRBJ2-3; 8 bases line up with TRBD1. This CDR3 comprises 15 residues. V was clipped by 6 bases and J by 0 bases; unmatched bases: 5. Germline loops: CDR1 SNHLY, CDR2 FYNNEI. The CDR3 region is CASRVDRVSTDTQYF. The CDR3 DNA reads as TGTGCCAGCAGGGTGGACAGGGTTAGCACAGATACGCAGTATTTT.

The gene calls are TRBV14 and TRBJ2-7; D remains ambiguous. The CDR3 loop spans 12 amino acids. Looked up from germline, CDR1 is SGHDN and CDR2 is FVKESK. The germline V and J ends were trimmed by 4 bases and 6 bases, with 10 bases remaining between them. CDR3 nucleotides: TGTGCCAGCAGCCCAATCTCGGTCGAGCAGTACTTC. This sequence encodes CASSPISVEQYF.

The J gene is TRBJ1-6, the V gene TRBV6-2 or TRBV6-3; the D gene is possibly TRBD1 (6 bases). CDR1 and CDR2 from the germline V gene are MNHEY and SVGEGT. With 0 bases removed from V and 5 bases from J, the gap between germline ends came to 11 bases. This CDR3 has 16 amino acids. CDR3 residues: CASSYSTGMDNSPLHF. The CDR3 DNA follows: TGTGCCAGCAGTTACTCGACAGGCATGGATAATTCACCCCTCCACTTT.

This sequence joins TRBV7-2 and TRBJ2-7; 7 nucleotides match TRBD2. Trimming removed 5 bases from V and 6 bases from J; junction bases left unmatched: 13. Germline V gives CDR1 SGHTA, CDR2 FQGNSA. The CDR3 has 15 residues. For the CDR3, the DNA is TGTGCCAGCAGCCCAGGGAGGGTAGGGGCCGGCGAGCAGTACTTC. This gives the protein CASSPGRVGAGEQYF.

This clone has a single count. The V gene is TRBV9, the J gene TRBJ1-6, with D unclear. The CDR3 is 15 amino acids. The V gene's germline CDR1 is SGDLS and CDR2 YYNGEE. Trimming took 4 bases from V and 0 from J, leaving 8 bases between them. As DNA, the CDR3 is TGTGCCAGCAGCCCCCCTAGCTCCTATAATTCACCCCTCCACTTT. This translates into CASSPPSSYNSPLHF.

This chain uses TRBV29-1 with TRBJ1-3; D is unclear. CDR1 is SQVTM and CDR2 is ANQGSEA in the germline V gene. V was pared by 3 bases and J by 1 base, with 10 bases between. This CDR3 is built from 14 residues. In DNA form, the CDR3 reads TGCAGCGTTGACGGGTTTCTTTCTGGAAACACCATATATTTT. Protein: CSVDGFLSGNTIYF.

This clone was seen only a few times. The rearrangement links TRBV23-1 to TRBJ1-2, with a tentative D call TRBD1 (5 bases). TRBV23-1 is classed as an ORF, of uncertain function. The CDR3 is 14 amino acids. The V end was cut by 4 bases, the J end by 7 bases, with 16 bases between. CDR3 protein: CASSPQGETFGYTF. As DNA, the CDR3 is TGCGCCAGCAGTCCCCAGGGTGAAACATTTGGCTACACCTTC.

The chain uses TRBV24-1 and TRBJ2-1; 10 bases line up with TRBD2. Germline V gene data show CDR1 as KGHDR and CDR2 as SFDVKD. J was trimmed by 7 bases and V by 3 bases; bases with no gene match: 8. CDR3 length: 16 amino acids. CDR3 DNA sequence: TGTGCCACCAGTGATCGCGCTAGCGGGGGCAGGAATGAGCAGTTCTTC. It codes for CATSDRASGGRNEQFF.

This chain uses TRBV30 with TRBJ1-1; 8 bases fit TRBD1. The CDR3 consists of 12 residues. The V and J ends lost 4 bases and 5 bases, in that order; junction bases with no gene match: 3. Germline loops: CDR1 GTSNPN, CDR2 SVGIG (reference sequence). The CDR3 bases are TGTGCCTGGATTCAGGGGGCTACTGAAGCTTTCTTT. Its protein is CAWIQGATEAFF.

This clone was counted once. The genes are TRBV7-2 and TRBJ1-1; a possible D gene is TRBD1 (5 bases). V lost 2 bases to trimming and J lost 4 bases, with 11 bases between them. This CDR3 region has 14 residues. Germline loops: CDR1 SGHTA, CDR2 FQGNSA. CDR3 residues: CASSLQAGGTEAFF. The CDR3 DNA follows: TGTGCCAGCAGCTTACAAGCGGGGGGCACTGAAGCTTTCTTT. Combining the CDR3 with reference TRBV7-2 and TRBJ1-1 gives the whole variable domain GAGVSQSPSNKVTEKGKDVELRCDPISGHTALYWYRQSLGQGLEFLIYFQGNSAPDKSGLPSDRFSAERTGGSVSTLTIQRTQQEDSAVYLCASSLQAGGTEAFFGQGTRLTVV.

The V call is TRBV7-9, the J call TRBJ1-4; 9 nucleotides agree with TRBD1. The CDR3 is made up of 14 amino acids. J was trimmed by 6 bases and V by 7 bases; bases with no gene match: 6. Germline-derived CDR1 and CDR2 are SEHNR and FQNEAQ (reference sequence). CDR3 sequence (DNA): TGTGCCAGCACCCCGGGACAGGGCGATGAAAAACTGTTTTTT. This translates into CASTPGQGDEKLFF.

J is TRBJ1-1 and V is TRBV11-2; no clear D. Trimming left V 6 bases short and J 10 bases short, with 18 bases between. From germline, CDR1 is SGHAT and CDR2 FQNNGV. There are 13 residues in the CDR3. The CDR3 sequence is CASRLGPQTTAFF. The CDR3, as DNA: TGTGCCAGCAGGTTGGGCCCCCAGACTACAGCTTTCTTT.

CDR3: CASRLGANKERGTDTQYF. CDR3 in DNA: TGTGCAAGTCGCTTAGGTGCGAATAAGGAGAGGGGCACAGATACGCAGTATTTT. The chain couples TRBV12-2 to TRBJ2-3; the listed D gene, TRBD2, was not tested against the DNA. TRBV12-2 is recorded as a pseudogene. The CDR3 totals 18 residues.

CDR3 region: CASSFRLAGRNEQFF. The CDR3 DNA sequence: TGTGCCAGCAGCTTTCGACTAGCGGGGCGGAATGAGCAGTTCTTC. The chain couples TRBV7-2 to TRBJ2-1; 11 bases are a match to TRBD2. CDR3 length: 15 amino acids. CDR1 is SGHTA, CDR2 FQGNSA, per germline. J lost 7 bases, V lost 3 bases, and 5 bases had no gene match.

V is TRBV18 and J is TRBJ1-1, with D uncertain. This CDR3 region has 15 residues. Germline lookup yields CDR1 KGHSH and CDR2 LQKENI. Deletions cut 3 bases from V and 0 bases from J, with 11 bases between. The CDR3 coding sequence is TGTGCCAGCTCACCCAAGGAGAATATGAACACTGAAGCTTTCTTT. It encodes CASSPKENMNTEAFF.

The chain employs TRBV6-2 or TRBV6-3 and TRBJ1-1; 7 bases are a match to TRBD1. Trimming cost V 5 bases and J 1 base; bases outside gene matches: 7. This CDR3 region has 15 residues. Germline V gene lookup returns CDR1 MNHEY and CDR2 SVGEGT. CDR3 nucleotides: TGTGCCAGCAGTCTCACCAGGGGGGCGAACACTGAAGCTTTCTTT. Protein: CASSLTRGANTEAFF.

CDR3: CASSETGGGNTEAFF. CDR3 sequence (DNA): TGTGCCAGCAGCGAAACAGGGGGCGGGAACACTGAAGCTTTCTTT. The rearrangement joins TRBV7-3 to TRBJ1-1, with 9 bases fitting TRBD1. Germline V gene lookup returns CDR1 SGHTA and CDR2 FQGTGA. CDR3 size: 15 residues. The junction had 5 bases not matched to a gene; V was cut back by 5 bases and J by 1 base.

This clone was counted a few times. The chain joins TRBV6-4 to TRBJ2-2, with D possibly TRBD2 on 5 matching bases. The ends were cut back, 6 bases at V and 3 bases at J, with 11 bases in the middle. The CDR3 extends over 14 amino acids. Germline CDR1 and CDR2: MRHNA and SNTAGT. CDR3 nucleotides: TGTGCCAGCAGGGCATTTAGCGACACCGGGGAGCTGTTTTTT. As protein: CASRAFSDTGELFF.

The J gene is TRBJ1-2, the V gene TRBV3-1 (or the pseudogene TRBV3-2); 8 bases match TRBD1. CDR3 size: 12 residues. Trimming cost V 4 bases and J 8 bases; bases outside gene matches: 3. In germline, CDR1 is LGHDT, CDR2 YNNKEL (reference sequence). CDR3 nucleotide sequence: TGTGCCAGCAGCCGACAGGGGAGAGGCTACACCTTC. This encodes CASSRQGRGYTF.

V and J are TRBV5-8 and TRBJ1-4; no clear D gene. Deletions cut 4 bases from V and 4 bases from J, with 14 bases between. From germline, CDR1 is SGHTS and CDR2 YDEGEE. This CDR3 has 15 amino acids. The CDR3, as DNA: TGTGCCAGCAGCCCCACGACTGAGAATAATGAAAAACTGTTTTTT. It is translated as CASSPTTENNEKLFF.

J is TRBJ1-3 and V is TRBV6-5, with TRBD1 identical over 8 bases. Losses at the gene ends were 10 bases for V and 3 bases for J; bases not matched to a gene: 5. The CDR3 contains 13 residues. Per germline, CDR1 MNHEY and CDR2 SVGAGI. The CDR3 nucleotides read TGTGCCATCAGACAGGGGAGTGGAAACACCATATATTTT. This translates into CAIRQGSGNTIYF.

The rearrangement uses TRBV7-2 and TRBJ2-7; unclear D gene. The germline V gene has CDR1 SGHTA and CDR2 FQGNSA. Trimming took 5 bases from V and 5 from J, leaving 22 bases between them. The CDR3 is made up of 16 amino acids. CDR3 in DNA: TGTGCCAGCAGCGCCGAGCGTCGAGCCCTCCACCACGAGCAGTACTTC. Translating it yields CASSAERRALHHEQYF. Looking up the rest from reference TRBV7-2 and TRBJ2-7 gives the full variable domain: GAGVSQSPSNKVTEKGKDVELRCDPISGHTALYWYRQSLGQGLEFLIYFQGNSAPDKSGLPSDRFSAERTGGSVSTLTIQRTQQEDSAVYLCASSAERRALHHEQYFGPGTRLTVT.

In its sample, this clone was seen a few times. The rearrangement links TRBV7-8 to TRBJ2-3; a possible D gene is TRBD1 (6 bases). CDR3 length equals 15 residues. Germline V gene sequence: CDR1 SGHVS, CDR2 FQNEAQ. V was cut by 2 bases and J by 9 bases, with 18 bases left in between. CDR3 DNA: TGTGCCAGCAGCTTAAGGGGGTTGGGGACGGCAACGCAGTATTTT. Encoded protein: CASSLRGLGTATQYF.

V usage is TRBV11-2 and J usage is TRBJ2-5, with TRBD2 matching 8 bases. CDR1 and CDR2 from the germline V gene are SGHAT and FQNNGV. The V gene end was trimmed by 3 bases and the J gene end by 9 bases; junction bases not matched to a gene: 9. The CDR3 totals 14 residues. DNA for the CDR3: TGTGCCAGCAGCTTGACTAGCGCCCCGGTGGCCCAGTACTTC. This codes for CASSLTSAPVAQYF.